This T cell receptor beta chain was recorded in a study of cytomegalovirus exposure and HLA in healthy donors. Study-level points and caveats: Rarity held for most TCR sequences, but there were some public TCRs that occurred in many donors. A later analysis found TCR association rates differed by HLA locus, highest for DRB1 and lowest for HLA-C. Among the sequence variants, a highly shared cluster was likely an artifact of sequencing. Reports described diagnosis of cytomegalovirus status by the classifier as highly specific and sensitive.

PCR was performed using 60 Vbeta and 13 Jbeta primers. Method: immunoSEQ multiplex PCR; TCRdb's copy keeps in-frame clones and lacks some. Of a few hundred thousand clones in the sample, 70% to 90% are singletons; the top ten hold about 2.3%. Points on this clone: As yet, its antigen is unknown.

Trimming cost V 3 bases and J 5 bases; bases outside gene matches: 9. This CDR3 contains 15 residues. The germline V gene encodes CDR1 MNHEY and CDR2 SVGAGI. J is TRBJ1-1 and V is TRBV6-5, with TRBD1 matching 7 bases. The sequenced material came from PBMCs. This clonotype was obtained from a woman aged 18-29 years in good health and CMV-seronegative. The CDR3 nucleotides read TGTGCCAGCAGTTATCGCTCCACAGGGGTTACTGAAGCTTTCTTT. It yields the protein CASSYRSTGVTEAFF.